The T cell receptor beta chain under discussion was sequenced for a study of T cells after yellow fever vaccination. The authors made TCR cDNA by 5'RACE template switching, adding a universal primer site and UMIs. TCRdb redid the calling of the 5' RACE reads with MiXCR, one entry per CDR3 protein. The sample lists 350,000 or so distinct CDR3 sequences; roughly 7.5% were seen once. Germline loops: CDR1 MGHDK, CDR2 SYGVNS. This CDR3 contains 15 residues. V lost 6 bases, J lost 0 bases, and 14 bases lay in between. This clonotype was picked up a small number of times. The chain links TRBV25-1 to TRBJ1-2; D call uncertain. Sequencing used PBMCs, obtained more than 40 days after the first yellow fever vaccination. The TCR sequence derives from a man aged 18 to 30 who received the YFV17D yellow fever vaccine. CDR3 sequence: CASRFGVWANYGYTF. The CDR3 DNA reads as TGTGCCAGCAGGTTTGGCGTTTGGGCTAACTATGGCTACACCTTC.